A selection of T cell receptor beta chains follows, all from one sample in a study of human T cells and chemical hapten exposure. MiXCR was run by TCRdb on the RACE reads, yielding one entry per CDR3 protein. The sample shows about 110,000 distinct CDR3 sequences, roughly 9.6% of them seen only once. This material consisted of whole blood, taken in connection with sensitization to the hapten diphenylcyclopropenone (DPC). The receptor set was obtained from a woman in her forties with alopecia areata. Some clones in this sample may be carry-over from other donors' samples. CDR3s include the opening cysteine and the closing phenylalanine or tryptophan.

j_gene: TRBJ2-1; v_gene: TRBV6-5; CDR3aa: CASSYRISEQFF
j_gene: TRBJ2-3; v_gene: TRBV2; CDR3aa: CASSTGATDTDTQYF
j_gene: TRBJ1-1; v_gene: TRBV11-2; CDR3aa: CASTSDHRGGAFF
j_gene: TRBJ1-1; v_gene: TRBV5-6; CDR3aa: CASSFQEEGRAFF
j_gene: TRBJ2-6; v_gene: TRBV27; CDR3aa: CASSFYSGANVLTF
j_gene: TRBJ2-2; v_gene: TRBV24-1; CDR3aa: CATSDLRRNTGELFF
j_gene: TRBJ2-1; v_gene: TRBV18; CDR3aa: CASSPQKTYNEQFF
j_gene: TRBJ1-5; v_gene: TRBV12-3/TRBV12-4; CDR3aa: CASSPSTGGRGQPQHF
j_gene: TRBJ2-7; v_gene: TRBV6-5; CDR3aa: CASRAVLAGGPHEQYF
j_gene: TRBJ2-3; v_gene: TRBV9; CDR3aa: CASSSRGSGITDTQYF
j_gene: TRBJ1-1; v_gene: TRBV7-2; CDR3aa: CASSLDSEAFF
j_gene: TRBJ2-3; v_gene: TRBV19; CDR3aa: CASSRGGRVPPDTQYF
j_gene: TRBJ1-5; v_gene: TRBV30; CDR3aa: CAGPGHKNQPQHF
j_gene: TRBJ2-1; v_gene: TRBV28; CDR3aa: CASRGMTSGRYSPYNEQFF
j_gene: TRBJ1-6; v_gene: TRBV7-2; CDR3aa: CASSLQQGNSPLHF
j_gene: TRBJ1-5; v_gene: TRBV6-2/TRBV6-3; CDR3aa: CASSPLGPGTGGYGNQPQHF
j_gene: TRBJ2-3; v_gene: TRBV7-8; CDR3aa: CASSLGLAPSDTQYF
j_gene: TRBJ2-5; v_gene: TRBV29-1; CDR3aa: CSVDLGLGEGTQYF
j_gene: TRBJ1-5; v_gene: TRBV28; CDR3aa: CASSIHQPQHF
j_gene: TRBJ2-3; v_gene: TRBV7-9; CDR3aa: CASSFPPVRGTDTQYF
j_gene: TRBJ2-7; v_gene: TRBV10-1; CDR3aa: CASRLRAGTLTYEQYF
j_gene: TRBJ2-3; v_gene: TRBV9; CDR3aa: CASSVRGPSGGTDTQYF
j_gene: TRBJ2-2; v_gene: TRBV7-6; CDR3aa: CASSGNRGRTGELFF
j_gene: TRBJ2-3; v_gene: TRBV10-3; CDR3aa: CAISEGGTDTQYF
j_gene: TRBJ2-1; v_gene: TRBV28; CDR3aa: CASRSEAYNEQFF
j_gene: TRBJ1-5; v_gene: TRBV4-3; CDR3aa: CASSQDQQGSQPQHF
j_gene: TRBJ1-5; v_gene: TRBV6-1; CDR3aa: CASTIIQDRGGQPQHF
j_gene: TRBJ1-5; v_gene: TRBV20-1; CDR3aa: CSAPDSPTAQHF
j_gene: TRBJ1-1; v_gene: TRBV4-3; CDR3aa: CASSQDGLTEAFF
j_gene: TRBJ2-5; v_gene: TRBV2; CDR3aa: CAITSGEDQETQYF
j_gene: TRBJ2-1; v_gene: TRBV28; CDR3aa: CASRRSSSYNEQFF
j_gene: TRBJ2-1; v_gene: TRBV6-5; CDR3aa: CASKFRDASYNEQFF